A single sample is the source of the 16 T cell receptor beta chains below, sequenced in a study of T cells in Graves' hyperthyroidism and ophthalmopathy. TCR beta CDR3 sequences were amplified from RNA transcripts. The primer set for the first-round RT-PCR of the TCR CDR3 was HTBI. TCRdb used MiXCR to reprocess the multiplex PCR reads, holding one entry per CDR3 protein. In the table there are hundreds of thousands of distinct CDR3 sequences, roughly 50% of which are singletons. The source material was peripheral blood or thyroid tissue (not recorded which). The receptors here all came from a woman between 18 and 29 years old with Graves' hyperthyroidism.

The chain combines TRBV12-3 or TRBV12-4 with TRBJ1-1, with D perhaps matching TRBD1 (5 bases). Trimming took 2 bases from V and 1 from J, leaving 8 bases between them. The CDR3 covers 14 residues. The CDR3 here is CASSLPGTNTEAFF. CDR3 nucleotide sequence: TGTGCCAGCAGTTTACCAGGGACGAACACTGAAGCTTTCTTT.

Details on this clonotype: Because the CDR3 is missing its conserved closing phenylalanine or tryptophan, this is likely a read error. This chain uses TRBV20-1 with TRBJ1-5; unclear D gene. Germline loops: CDR1 DFQATT, CDR2 SNEGSKA (reference sequence). V shed 1 base and J shed 3 bases, with 7 bases lying between them. The CDR3 is 13 residues long. The CDR3 here is CSARARINQPQHS. In DNA, the CDR3 is TGCAGTGCTAGAGCACGGATCAATCAGCCCCAGCATTCT.

Comments on this clonotype: The germline gene is not matched at one end of the junction; a read error may be the cause. The chain combines TRBV6-1 with TRBJ2-5, with 7 bases aligning to TRBD2. CDR1 is MNHNS, CDR2 SASEGT, per germline. The CDR3 length is 14 residues. The CDR3 bases are TGTGCCAGCCGTGACACTAGCGTACAAGAGACCCAGTACTTC. The encoded protein is CASRDTSVQETQYF.

A remark on this clonotype: Compared with germline, one end of the junction differs, possibly owing to a read error. CDR3 sequence: CASSQDLTGGSYEQYF. DNA of the CDR3: TGCGCCAGCAGCCAAGATCTTACTGGGGGCTCCTACGAGCAGTACTTC. This chain links TRBV7-8 with TRBJ2-7; TRBD1 or TRBD2 may be the D gene (5 bases each). Germline V lookup: CDR1 SGHVS, CDR2 FQNEAQ. The CDR3 sequence is 16 residues long.

Of note for this clonotype: One end of the junction is discordant with germline, which a read error may explain. The chain links TRBV7-7 to TRBJ2-2; D may be TRBD2 (5 bases). The CDR3 runs 14 residues. The V gene's germline CDR1 is SSHAT and CDR2 FNYEAQ (reference sequence). DNA for the CDR3: TGTGCCAGCAGCTCGACTTTTCCCCCCGGGGAGCTGTTCTTT. This translates into CASSSTFPPGELFF.

This clonotype showed up many times. This chain links TRBV2 with TRBJ1-1; D is uncertain. Germline V gene lookup returns CDR1 SNHLY and CDR2 FYNNEI. The germline V and J ends were trimmed by 5 bases and 3 bases, with 10 bases remaining between them. This CDR3 is built from 13 residues. CDR3 coding DNA: TGTGCCAGCAGTCCCCCTCTGGACACTGAAGCTTTCTTT. It yields the protein CASSPPLDTEAFF. Full variable domain (missing parts from reference TRBV2 and TRBJ1-1): EPEVTQTPSHQVTQMGQEVILRCVPISNHLYFYWYRQILGQKVEFLVSFYNNEISEKSEIFDDQFSVERPDGSNFTLKIRSTKLEDSAMYFCASSPPLDTEAFFGQGTRLTVV.

The J gene is TRBJ2-7, the V gene TRBV7-6, with D unclear. Deletions cut 5 bases from V and 3 bases from J, with 20 bases between. CDR1 and CDR2 from the germline V gene are SGHVS and FNYEAQ. CDR3 length equals 16 residues. In DNA, the CDR3 is TGTGCCAGCAGCCCGCCACCCCCCCGCGGCCTCTACGAGCAGTACTTC. This codes for CASSPPPPRGLYEQYF.

The rearrangement links TRBV19 to TRBJ1-5; TRBD1 agrees at 9 bases. Trimming removed 7 bases from V and 0 bases from J; junction bases left unmatched: 10. The length of the CDR3 is 17 residues. Germline V gene sequence: CDR1 LNHDA, CDR2 SQIVND (reference sequence). The CDR3: CASIDRGGFISNQPQHF. DNA of the CDR3: TGTGCCAGTATCGACAGGGGGGGTTTTATTAGCAATCAGCCCCAGCATTTT.

This clonotype has only a few counts. V usage is TRBV7-2 and J usage is TRBJ1-1; D unresolved. In germline, CDR1 is SGHTA, CDR2 FQGNSA. V lost 5 bases and J lost 4, with 14 bases in between. The CDR3 is 14 residues long. The CDR3 nucleotides are TGTGCCAGCAGCCTATGGTTCGGGAGCACTGAAGCTTTCTTT. It codes for CASSLWFGSTEAFF. Using reference TRBV7-2 and TRBJ1-1 for the parts outside the CDR3, the full variable domain is GAGVSQSPSNKVTEKGKDVELRCDPISGHTALYWYRQSLGQGLEFLIYFQGNSAPDKSGLPSDRFSAERTGGSVSTLTIQRTQQEDSAVYLCASSLWFGSTEAFFGQGTRLTVV.

The chain carries TRBV2 and TRBJ1-1; 8 nucleotides align to TRBD1. CDR1 is SNHLY and CDR2 is FYNNEI in the germline V gene. The CDR3 is 14 residues long. V lost 6 bases and J lost 4; bases outside the gene matches: 7. The CDR3 coding sequence is TGTGCCAGCAGACCCCAGGGGGCTAGCACTGAAGCTTTCTTT. This translates into CASRPQGASTEAFF.

This clonotype appeared a single time. The chain carries TRBV25-1 and TRBJ1-2; perhaps TRBD1 as D (6 bases). This CDR3 comprises 15 residues. The V end lost 6 bases, the J end lost 3 bases, and 17 bases lay between the germline ends. Germline-derived CDR1 and CDR2 are MGHDK and SYGVNS. The CDR3 coding sequence is TGTGCCAGCAGACCGATAGGACAGCCCCACTATGGCTACACCTTC. This translates into CASRPIGQPHYGYTF.

A note on this clonotype: The junction departs from the called germline gene at one end, perhaps through a read error. V is TRBV7-9 and J is TRBJ2-3, with TRBD2 matching 9 bases. This CDR3 region has 16 residues. Germline V CDR1 and CDR2: SEHNR, FQNEAQ (reference sequence). The CDR3: CAGSLVPSGNTDTQYF. CDR3 DNA: TGTGCCGGCAGCTTAGTCCCTAGCGGGAACACAGATACGCAGTATTTT.

V usage is TRBV15 and J usage is TRBJ1-5; 9 bases line up with TRBD1. Germline V gene lookup returns CDR1 LNHNV and CDR2 YYDKDF (reference sequence). The CDR3 has 17 residues. J gave up 0 bases and V 0 bases, and 3 bases lay outside the gene matches. CDR3 sequence (DNA): TGTGCCACCAGCAGAGATGGGACAGGGTCTAGCAATCAGCCCCAGCATTTT. Translated, it gives CATSRDGTGSSNQPQHF. Supplemented by reference TRBV15 and TRBJ1-5, the full variable domain reads DAMVIQNPRYQVTQFGKPVTLSCSQTLNHNVMYWYQQKSSQAPKLLFHYYDKDFNNEADTPDNFQSRRPNTSFCFLDIRSPGLGDTAMYLCATSRDGTGSSNQPQHFGDGTRLSIL.

Note on this clonotype: This may arise from a read error, as a much more abundant clone is one base away. The CDR3 sequence is CSARRQHTEAFF. Here the CDR3 DNA reads TGCAGTGCAAGGAGACAGCACACTGAAGCTTTCTTT. The rearrangement uses TRBV20-1 and TRBJ1-1; D might be TRBD1 (5 bases). The CDR3 is 12 residues long. The V end lost 6 bases, the J end lost 3 bases, and 11 bases lay between the germline ends. Germline V lookup: CDR1 DFQATT, CDR2 SNEGSKA (reference sequence).

The chain is built from TRBV29-1 and TRBJ2-7, with 12 bases fitting TRBD2. The CDR3 sequence is 14 residues long. Germline assignment: CDR1 SQVTM and CDR2 ANQGSEA. CDR3 region: CSAELAGGPYEQYF. DNA of the CDR3: TGCAGTGCCGAACTAGCGGGAGGCCCCTACGAGCAGTACTTC.

This clonotype occurred a few times. The V and J genes are TRBV2 and TRBJ1-1; 7 positions match TRBD1. The germline gives CDR1 SNHLY, CDR2 FYNNEI. This CDR3 region has 16 residues. J gave up 3 bases and V 3 bases, and 10 bases lay outside the gene matches. The CDR3 region is CASSEADQGGHTEAFF. DNA for the CDR3: TGTGCCAGCAGTGAGGCCGATCAGGGGGGGCACACTGAAGCTTTCTTT.